The 30 T cell receptor beta chains below all came from one sample that was sequenced in a study of blood T cells in healthy people across ages. A J-beta primer mix and a sample-barcoded 5' primer were used in a second PCR of about 6 to 12 cycles. One entry per CDR3 protein results from TCRdb running MiXCR on the 5' RACE reads. The table includes roughly 680,000 distinct CDR3 sequences, 21% detected once. The specimen was blood. These TCRs come from a man between 65 and 79 years old in good health.

This chain links TRBV29-1 with TRBJ2-5; weak D call: TRBD2 (5 bases). Germline V gives CDR1 SQVTM, CDR2 ANQGSEA. The CDR3 consists of 14 residues. Trimming removed 0 bases at V and 5 bases at J, with 13 bases between. The chain's CDR3 is CSVEDRGAVETQYF. CDR3 DNA sequence: TGCAGCGTTGAAGATCGGGGAGCCGTGGAGACCCAGTACTTC.

This clonotype occurred a few times. The chain carries TRBV29-1 and TRBJ2-5, with 8 bases that match TRBD1. Germline values: CDR1 SQVTM, CDR2 ANQGSEA. The CDR3 extends over 14 amino acids. The J segment lost 2 bases and the V segment lost 7 bases, leaving 9 bases of the junction unmatched. CDR3 in DNA: TGCAGCGCGGAGGACAGGGCTCGTCAAGAGACCCAGTACTTC. Translating gives CSAEDRARQETQYF.

Regarding this clonotype: At one boundary the junction diverges from the germline segment, which might be a read error. The chain links TRBV2 to TRBJ1-4; 8 bases match TRBD1. The CDR3 consists of 17 residues. In germline, CDR1 is SNHLY, CDR2 FYNNEI. This CDR3 is CASSEVGQGARVEELFF. DNA for the CDR3: TGTGCCAGCAGTGAAGTGGGCCAGGGGGCGCGAGTTGAAGAACTGTTTTTT.

This clonotype was observed a handful of times. This chain uses TRBV5-1 with TRBJ2-5; a weak D match, TRBD1 (5 bases). CDR1 is SGHRS and CDR2 is YFSETQ in the germline V gene. Trimming stripped 4 bases from V and 0 bases from J, with 13 bases between. CDR3 size: 15 residues. The CDR3 coding sequence is TGCGCCAGCAGCACGAATTCAGGGAACCAAGAGACCCAGTACTTC. As protein: CASSTNSGNQETQYF.

This clonotype has only a few counts. This sequence joins TRBV7-2 and TRBJ2-5; 9 bases fit TRBD1. Judging by the DNA end, TRBJ2-1 fits better; the J call may be wrong. This CDR3 is 16 amino acids long. Germline-derived CDR1 and CDR2 are SGHTA and FQGNSA. The CDR3 loop reads CASSGVPGQGPREQFF. CDR3 in DNA: TGTGCCAGCAGCGGAGTTCCGGGACAGGGACCTCGTGAGCAGTTCTTC.

The J gene is TRBJ2-7, the V gene TRBV29-1, with 10 bases identical to TRBD2. Trimming removed 4 bases from V and 4 bases from J; junction bases left unmatched: 7. CDR3 length equals 14 residues. CDR1 is SQVTM, CDR2 ANQGSEA, per germline. Here the CDR3 reads CSVALGTSVYEQYF. The CDR3 DNA reads as TGCAGCGTTGCTCTGGGGACTAGCGTTTACGAGCAGTACTTC.

The chain is built from TRBV24-1 and TRBJ2-1, with a tentative D call TRBD2 (6 bases). The DNA matches TRBJ2-7 better at its end, which makes the J call doubtful. This CDR3 has 13 amino acids. Germline V lookup: CDR1 KGHDR, CDR2 SFDVKD. The CDR3 sequence is CATSDGGNYEQYF. As DNA, the CDR3 is TGTGCCACCAGTGATGGCGGGAACTACGAGCAGTACTTC.

This chain joins TRBV15 and TRBJ1-1, with D unresolved. This CDR3 contains 14 residues. In germline, CDR1 is LNHNV, CDR2 YYDKDF (reference sequence). The V gene lost 6 bases and the J gene lost 0 bases, with 11 bases spanning the gap. CDR3 region: CATRKETMNTEAFF. The CDR3 DNA sequence: TGTGCCACCAGAAAAGAGACCATGAACACTGAAGCTTTCTTT.

The chain couples TRBV3-1 to TRBJ2-5, with D possibly being TRBD1 (6 bases). The germline CDR1 and CDR2 sequences are LGHDT and YNNKEL (reference sequence). This CDR3 has 16 residues. V shed 1 base and J shed 4 bases, with 16 bases lying between them. The CDR3 sequence: CASSQGTGILGETQYF. The CDR3 DNA sequence: TGTGCCAGCAGCCAAGGCACAGGGATTTTGGGAGAGACCCAGTACTTC.

This chain connects TRBV6-6 to TRBJ1-5; D gene ambiguous. Trimming removed 6 bases from V and 4 bases from J, with 10 bases in between. The germline gives CDR1 MNHNY, CDR2 SVGAGI (reference sequence). There are 13 residues in the CDR3. CDR3 sequence (DNA): TGTGCCAGCAGGCCCCAAGGAAATCAGCCCCAGCATTTT. Its translation is CASRPQGNQPQHF.

This clonotype was picked up a small number of times. This chain uses TRBV12-3 or TRBV12-4 with TRBJ2-5; the match to TRBD2 covers 10 bases. J gave up 6 bases and V 5 bases, and 12 bases lay outside the gene matches. The CDR3 has 16 amino acids. The CDR3 region has the DNA TGTGCCAGCAGTGGGCTAGCGGGAGAGACGGAAAAGACCCAGTACTTC. This encodes CASSGLAGETEKTQYF.

The sample holds a few counts of this clonotype. One junction end disagrees with the germline gene, perhaps due to a read error. V is TRBV7-7 and J is TRBJ2-5; 10 bases are shared with TRBD1. Germline V lookup: CDR1 SSHAT, CDR2 FNYEAQ (reference sequence). The CDR3 consists of 16 residues. DNA of the CDR3: TGTGCTAGCAGCCCATATGGGGACAGGGGTGGTGAGACCCAGTACTTC. Its translation: CASSPYGDRGGETQYF. Full variable domain (remainder filled in from reference TRBV7-7 and TRBJ2-5): GAGVSQSPRYKVTKRGQDVTLRCDPISSHATLYWYQQALGQGPEFLTYFNYEAQPDKSGLPSDRFSAERPEGSISTLTIQRTEQRDSAMYRCASSPYGDRGGETQYFGPGTRLLVL.

This clonotype has only a few counts. The chain couples TRBV2 to TRBJ2-3, with TRBD1 matching 9 bases. Germline V gene sequence: CDR1 SNHLY, CDR2 FYNNEI. The CDR3 runs to 15 residues. Trimming cost V 6 bases and J 0 bases; bases outside gene matches: 4. The CDR3 reads CASSVQGASTDTQYF. The CDR3 region has the DNA TGTGCCAGCAGCGTACAGGGGGCAAGCACAGATACGCAGTATTTT.

The rearrangement uses TRBV3-1 and TRBJ2-5; 11 bases are shared with TRBD1. The J call could be wrong; TRBJ2-1 is a better fit for the DNA end. The germline CDR1 and CDR2 sequences are LGHDT and YNNKEL (reference sequence). There are 16 residues in the CDR3. CDR3 nucleotide sequence: TGTGCCAGCAGCCCAGTCCCGGGACAGGGGGGGAATGAGCAGTTCTTC. Translation: CASSPVPGQGGNEQFF.

This clonotype was seen only once. The chain recombines TRBV7-2 with TRBJ2-5; D might be TRBD1 or TRBD2, each matching 5 bases. CDR3 length: 15 residues. The germline V gene has CDR1 SGHTA and CDR2 FQGNSA. V was pared by 1 base and J by 4 bases, with 13 bases between. The CDR3 DNA sequence: TGTGCCAGCAGCTTAGGGGGGTGGGGTTTAGAGACCCAGTACTTC. This gives the protein CASSLGGWGLETQYF.

The sample holds many counts of this clonotype. The chain recombines TRBV7-8 with TRBJ1-5; tentatively, D is TRBD1 (6 bases). Germline CDR1 and CDR2: SGHVS and FQNEAQ. This CDR3 is 15 amino acids long. Between the trimmed V and J ends, which lost 5 bases and 0 bases, there was a span of 11 bases. The CDR3 DNA is TGTGCCAGCAGCATCGACAGGAATAGCAATCAGCCCCAGCATTTT. It encodes CASSIDRNSNQPQHF.

The rearrangement links TRBV3-1 to TRBJ2-1, with D perhaps matching TRBD2 (6 bases). The V gene lost 0 bases and the J gene lost 6 bases, with 12 bases spanning the gap. The CDR3 has 15 amino acids. The germline V gene encodes CDR1 LGHDT and CDR2 YNNKEL (reference sequence). CDR3 residues: CASSQEGTFRNEQFF. CDR3 nucleotides: TGTGCCAGCAGCCAAGAAGGGACTTTCCGCAATGAGCAGTTCTTC.

In regard to this clonotype: Possible read error: a much larger clone is one base away. The chain carries TRBV7-9 and TRBJ1-1; no firm D call. The V gene's germline CDR1 is SEHNR and CDR2 FQNEAQ (reference sequence). The CDR3 loop spans 14 amino acids. The CDR3 loop reads CSSSLGAVNTEAFF. The CDR3 region has the DNA TGTTCCAGCAGCTTAGGTGCGGTGAACACTGAAGCTTTCTTT.

The sample holds a few counts of this clonotype. The rearrangement joins TRBV29-1 to TRBJ2-2; TRBD1 aligns across 9 bases. This CDR3 region has 13 residues. Unmatched junction bases numbered 1, after V lost 7 bases and J lost 1 base. Per germline, CDR1 SQVTM and CDR2 ANQGSEA. CDR3 amino acids: CSGGQGNTGELFF. CDR3 in DNA: TGCAGCGGGGGACAGGGGAACACCGGGGAGCTGTTTTTT.

This clonotype was seen repeatedly, ten times or more. The rearrangement joins TRBV29-1 to TRBJ2-7; D gene unclear. The CDR3 runs 12 residues. V lost 7 bases to trimming and J lost 4 bases, with 14 bases between them. Germline CDR1 is SQVTM and CDR2 is ANQGSEA. Here the CDR3 reads CSARSPGYEQYF. CDR3 nucleotide sequence: TGCAGCGCCCGAAGCCCCGGTTACGAGCAGTACTTC.

This clonotype was detected a few times. The V call is TRBV6-5, the J call TRBJ2-2; D is ambiguous. The CDR3 consists of 17 residues. Trimming removed 0 bases at V and 2 bases at J, with 13 bases between. Germline CDR1 is MNHEY and CDR2 is SVGAGI. The CDR3 loop reads CASSYSDWADNTGELFF. The CDR3 bases are TGTGCCAGCAGTTACTCGGATTGGGCCGATAACACCGGGGAGCTGTTTTTT.

This clonotype was counted a few times. The rearrangement links TRBV12-3 or TRBV12-4 to TRBJ1-1, with D possibly being TRBD1 (5 bases). Trimming removed 5 bases from V and 0 bases from J, with 10 bases in between. The CDR3 runs to 14 residues. The CDR3 sequence is CASSTGLLNTEAFF. The CDR3 nucleotides are TGTGCCAGCAGTACGGGACTGCTGAACACTGAAGCTTTCTTT.

The chain couples TRBV3-1 to TRBJ2-1; no reliable D call. Judging by the DNA end, TRBJ2-5 fits better; the J call may be wrong. Germline V gives CDR1 LGHDT, CDR2 YNNKEL (reference sequence). CDR3 size: 14 residues. The CDR3 region is CASSQQTGLETQYF. Here the CDR3 DNA reads TGTGCCAGCAGCCAACAAACTGGATTAGAGACCCAGTACTTC.

This clonotype was seen ten or more times. The V and J genes are TRBV2 and TRBJ2-5; 9 bases align to TRBD1. Germline V lookup: CDR1 SNHLY, CDR2 FYNNEI. The CDR3 is 13 residues long. Trimming took 5 bases from V and 5 from J; bases not matched to a gene: 3. CDR3 residues: CASSRQGVETQYF. CDR3 sequence (DNA): TGTGCCAGCAGTCGACAGGGGGTGGAGACCCAGTACTTC.

The sample holds a few counts of this clonotype. A read error may account for a junction end that differs from germline. V usage is TRBV3-1 and J usage is TRBJ2-5, with TRBD2 matching over 11 bases. The CDR3 length is 14 residues. CDR1 and CDR2 from the germline V gene are LGHDT and YNNKEL (reference sequence). CDR3 nucleotides: TGTGCCAGCAGCCAGGGACTAGCGGCCCATGAATTATCCTTC. Residues: CASSQGLAAHELSF.

About this clonotype: The junction departs from the called germline gene at one end, perhaps through a read error. J is TRBJ2-1 and V is TRBV12-3 or TRBV12-4; 8 bases line up with TRBD1. The CDR3 is made up of 11 amino acids. The chain's CDR3 is CASSSGTGTVF. CDR3 in DNA: TGTGCCAGCAGTTCCGGGACAGGTACCGTCTTC.

A word on this clonotype: The limits of the CDR3 on the DNA are not certain, so only TCRdb's listed CDR3 is given. V usage is TRBV29-1 and J usage is TRBJ2-7; TRBD1 is the table's D call and was not checked against the DNA. In germline, CDR1 is SQVTM, CDR2 ANQGSEA. The CDR3 extends over 13 residues, inclusive of both ends. CDR3 protein: CSVGGGNSYGRYF.

The table lists this clonotype with a few counts. The chain couples TRBV6-2 or TRBV6-3 to TRBJ2-3, with 8 bases identical to TRBD2. Germline V gene lookup returns CDR1 MNHEY and CDR2 SVGEGT. The CDR3 spans 15 residues. V was pared by 4 bases and J by 3 bases, with 6 bases of the junction left unmatched. The DNA for the CDR3 is TGTGCCAGCAGTTTCACCGGGACTAGGACAGATACGCAGTATTTT. Translation gives CASSFTGTRTDTQYF.

This sequence joins TRBV3-1 and TRBJ2-5; D is ambiguous. Trimming pared 4 bases from V and 2 bases from J, leaving 8 bases between. Per the germline V gene, CDR1 is LGHDT and CDR2 is YNNKEL (reference sequence). The CDR3 extends over 13 amino acids. The CDR3 spells CASSLMRQETQYF. CDR3 nucleotide sequence: TGTGCCAGCAGCCTTATGAGACAAGAGACCCAGTACTTC.

The V call is TRBV7-2, the J call TRBJ2-2, with 7 bases aligning to TRBD2. CDR3 length: 18 residues. Per germline, CDR1 SGHTA and CDR2 FQGNSA. Germline trimming cut 0 bases from V and 3 bases from J; bases unmatched to any gene: 10. The CDR3 spells CASSLAHKGRGDTGELFF. CDR3 in DNA: TGTGCCAGCAGCTTAGCGCATAAGGGACGGGGGGACACCGGGGAGCTGTTTTTT.